Shown below are 26 T cell receptor beta chains from a single sample sequenced in a study of blood T cells in healthy people across ages. Using a J-beta primer mix together with a sample-barcoded 5' primer, a second PCR was run for roughly 7 to 12 cycles. One entry per CDR3 protein results from TCRdb running MiXCR on the 5' RACE reads. The table records 800,000 to 900,000 distinct CDR3 sequences, around 68% of them present only once. The sequenced material came from blood. These receptors all come from a man in his thirties or forties in good health.

This clonotype has just a few counts. The V and J genes are TRBV13 and TRBJ2-5; 7 nucleotides line up with TRBD1. With 6 bases clipped from V and 5 bases from J, the junction kept 9 bases outside the gene matches. This CDR3 spans 14 amino acids. Germline-derived CDR1 and CDR2 are PRHDT and FYEKMQ (reference sequence). The chain's CDR3 is CASSQTGRGETQYF. Here the CDR3 DNA reads TGTGCCAGCAGTCAGACAGGGCGAGGCGAGACCCAGTACTTC.

V usage is TRBV9 and J usage is TRBJ2-6, with TRBD1 matching over 8 bases. The CDR3 totals 17 residues. CDR1 and CDR2 (germline): SGDLS, YYNGEE. V shed 0 bases and J 2 bases; nucleotides not matched to a gene: 4. The DNA for the CDR3 is TGTGCCAGCAGCGTAGCAGGGGGCGCAACTGGGGCCAACGTCCTGACTTTC. Translating gives CASSVAGGATGANVLTF.

This chain joins TRBV6-1 and TRBJ2-7, with D possibly being TRBD1 (6 bases). V shed 9 bases and J shed 5 bases, with 17 bases lying between them. The CDR3 runs 13 residues. In germline, CDR1 is MNHNS, CDR2 SASEGT. CDR3: CASCAGARDEQYF. CDR3 DNA sequence: TGTGCCAGTTGTGCAGGGGCGAGGGACGAGCAGTACTTC.

This clonotype was detected once. This chain connects TRBV4-3 to TRBJ1-6; the D gene is possibly TRBD1 (6 bases). Trimming took 5 bases from V and 10 from J, leaving 12 bases between them. The CDR3 is made up of 13 amino acids. Germline-derived CDR1 and CDR2 are LGHNA and YSLEER. CDR3 sequence (DNA): TGCGCCAGCAGCGGTCGACAGGAGTCACCCCTCCACTTT. It is translated as CASSGRQESPLHF.

The chain carries TRBV4-3 and TRBJ2-4; tentatively, D is TRBD1 (5 bases). The CDR3 totals 17 residues. Germline loops: CDR1 LGHNA, CDR2 YSLEER. The ends were cut back, 3 bases at V and 0 bases at J, with 15 bases in the middle. CDR3 loop: CASSQLQAVVAKNIQYF. DNA for the CDR3: TGCGCCAGCAGCCAGTTACAGGCGGTTGTAGCCAAAAACATTCAGTACTTC.

This chain joins TRBV6-5 and TRBJ2-5, with unresolved D. The end of the DNA fits TRBJ2-7 better, so the J call may be wrong. Germline V lookup: CDR1 MNHEY, CDR2 SVGAGI. The CDR3 consists of 13 residues. The CDR3 loop reads CASSYLKTYEQYF. DNA of the CDR3: TGTGCCAGCAGTTACCTAAAGACCTACGAGCAGTACTTC.

The chain has TRBV6-5 and TRBJ2-5; D possibly uses TRBD1 or TRBD2 (7 bases each). The CDR3 consists of 19 residues. Germline lookup yields CDR1 MNHEY and CDR2 SVGAGI. Trimming left V 0 bases short and J 4 bases short, with 24 bases between. CDR3 sequence reads: CASSYSGSGGGPVGETQYF. Written as DNA, the CDR3 is TGTGCCAGCAGTTACTCTGGCTCAGGGGGGGGGCCGGTCGGAGAGACCCAGTACTTC.

The J gene is TRBJ2-1, the V gene TRBV7-2; tentatively, D is TRBD1 (6 bases). V was cut by 5 bases and J by 6 bases, with 14 bases left in between. The germline V gene encodes CDR1 SGHTA and CDR2 FQGNSA. The CDR3 has 14 amino acids. CDR3 region: CASSTGTLVNEQFF. DNA of the CDR3: TGTGCCAGCAGCACCGGGACACTAGTCAATGAGCAGTTCTTC.

V and J are TRBV27 and TRBJ2-4; D is unresolved. This CDR3 spans 17 amino acids. Germline CDR1 MNHEY, CDR2 SMNVEV (reference sequence). Trimming left V 3 bases short and J 0 bases short, with 15 bases between. CDR3 nucleotide sequence: TGTGCCAGCAGTTTTTTGGACGGTGGCTTAGCCAAAAACATTCAGTACTTC. Encoded protein: CASSFLDGGLAKNIQYF.

The chain combines TRBV4-3 with TRBJ2-5; D perhaps matches TRBD1 (6 bases). This CDR3 spans 15 amino acids. Per the germline V gene, CDR1 is LGHNA and CDR2 is YSLEER. V dropped 3 bases and J dropped 3 bases, with 14 bases sitting between them. The CDR3 spells CASSHRTGWEETQYF. The CDR3 nucleotides read TGCGCCAGCAGCCACCGTACAGGGTGGGAAGAGACCCAGTACTTC.

This clonotype was picked up many times. The CDR3: CASIQTSGVDTQYF. The CDR3 DNA sequence: TGTGCCAGCATCCAGACTAGCGGGGTAGATACGCAGTATTTT. The rearrangement joins TRBV7-2 to TRBJ2-3; 11 bases fit TRBD2. Germline-derived CDR1 and CDR2 are SGHTA and FQGNSA. The CDR3 is 14 amino acids. The trim removed 7 bases at V and 5 bases at J, leaving 5 bases unmatched. The whole variable domain, remainder taken from reference TRBV7-2 and TRBJ2-3, is GAGVSQSPSNKVTEKGKDVELRCDPISGHTALYWYRQSLGQGLEFLIYFQGNSAPDKSGLPSDRFSAERTGGSVSTLTIQRTQQEDSAVYLCASIQTSGVDTQYFGPGTRLTVL.

V gene TRBV5-6 combines with J gene TRBJ1-2; 8 nucleotides agree with TRBD1. This CDR3 region has 16 residues. Germline assignment: CDR1 SGHDT and CDR2 YYEEEE. V was clipped by 4 bases and J by 3 bases; unmatched bases: 11. CDR3 nucleotide sequence: TGTGCCAGCAGCCGCCCGACAGGGGCCCTTCACTATGGCTACACCTTC. It yields the protein CASSRPTGALHYGYTF.

This clonotype has only a few counts. The V and J genes are TRBV24-1 and TRBJ2-3, with 7 bases fitting TRBD2. Germline V gene lookup returns CDR1 KGHDR and CDR2 SFDVKD. Germline trimming cut 0 bases from V and 12 bases from J; bases unmatched to any gene: 14. This CDR3 contains 16 residues. CDR3 DNA: TGTGCCACCAGTGATTTGCCCAGCGGGGACGGTCTATTACAGTATTTT. Its protein is CATSDLPSGDGLLQYF.

V usage is TRBV10-3 and J usage is TRBJ1-5, with D hard to call. V shed 3 bases and J shed 0 bases, with 3 bases lying between them. This CDR3 is 13 amino acids long. Germline-derived CDR1 and CDR2 are ENHRY and SYGVKD. The chain's CDR3 is CAISDSSNQPQHF. Written as DNA, the CDR3 is TGTGCCATCAGTGACAGTAGCAATCAGCCCCAGCATTTT.

The chain combines TRBV30 with TRBJ1-5; 7 bases match TRBD1. The germline V gene encodes CDR1 GTSNPN and CDR2 SVGIG (reference sequence). This CDR3 contains 15 residues. V trimming: 2 bases; J trimming: 6 bases; junction bases outside the gene matches: 10. The DNA for the CDR3 is TGTGCCTGGAGTTCTCCCCACAGGGGACGTCAGCCCCAGCATTTT. It encodes CAWSSPHRGRQPQHF.

The chain combines TRBV20-1 with TRBJ2-1; 9 nucleotides match TRBD2. J lost 8 bases, V lost 3 bases, and 8 bases had no gene match. The CDR3 extends over 14 amino acids. CDR1 and CDR2 (germline): DFQATT, SNEGSKA (reference sequence). CDR3 residues: CSASIASGVDEQFF. Here the CDR3 DNA reads TGCAGTGCTAGTATCGCTAGCGGGGTCGATGAGCAGTTCTTC.

This chain uses TRBV9 with TRBJ2-1, with 8 bases matching TRBD1. Germline CDR1 is SGDLS and CDR2 is YYNGEE. Trimming took 4 bases from V and 8 from J; bases not matched to a gene: 14. CDR3 size: 16 residues. In DNA form, the CDR3 reads TGTGCCAGCAGCCCACTCCGGACAGGGTTCCACGATGAGCAGTTCTTC. This codes for CASSPLRTGFHDEQFF.

Here the CDR3 DNA reads TGCGCCAGCAGCTTGGGGGGGAGGATGAACACTGAAGCTTTCTTT. Translated: CASSLGGRMNTEAFF. The chain joins TRBV5-1 to TRBJ1-1; maybe TRBD1 (5 bases). The CDR3 runs 15 residues. CDR1 SGHRS and CDR2 YFSETQ come from the germline V gene. V lost 0 bases and J 0 bases, leaving 9 bases between the germline ends.

The gene calls are TRBV10-3 and TRBJ2-1, with 7 bases fitting TRBD1. Germline CDR1 ENHRY, CDR2 SYGVKD. The length of the CDR3 is 14 residues. V was pared by 6 bases and J by 4 bases, with 6 bases of the junction left unmatched. CDR3 amino acids: CAIRDRTLYNEQFF. The CDR3 DNA follows: TGTGCCATCAGGGACAGGACCCTATACAATGAGCAGTTCTTC.

This chain connects TRBV6-2 or TRBV6-3 to TRBJ1-5; TRBD1 aligns across 9 bases. The CDR3 is 14 amino acids. V was clipped by 4 bases and J by 5 bases; unmatched bases: 3. Germline lookup yields CDR1 MNHEY and CDR2 SVGEGT. The chain's CDR3 is CASSFRQGDQPQHF. The CDR3 DNA follows: TGTGCCAGCAGTTTTCGACAGGGGGATCAGCCCCAGCATTTT.

The rearrangement joins TRBV3-1 to TRBJ2-2; 9 bases agree with TRBD2. Germline-derived CDR1 and CDR2 are LGHDT and YNNKEL (reference sequence). CDR3 length equals 16 residues. V was clipped by 4 bases and J by 5 bases; unmatched bases: 8. As DNA, the CDR3 is TGTGCCAGCAGCCCCTTATTAGCGGGGGATACCGGGGAGCTGTTTTTT. Translation: CASSPLLAGDTGELFF.

CDR3 residues: CASSEALSNGYTF. The CDR3 nucleotides are TGTGCCAGCAGTGAGGCACTGAGCAATGGCTACACCTTC. The chain uses TRBV2 and TRBJ1-2; D unresolved. Trimming removed 3 bases from V and 6 bases from J, with 11 bases in between. The CDR3 runs 13 residues. The germline V gene encodes CDR1 SNHLY and CDR2 FYNNEI.

The chain combines TRBV4-3 with TRBJ2-1; D gene unclear. CDR1 and CDR2 (germline): LGHNA, YSLEER. V lost 0 bases and J 6 bases, leaving 12 bases between the germline ends. The CDR3 sequence is 15 residues long. CDR3 residues: CASSQDPQGSNEQFF. CDR3 sequence (DNA): TGCGCCAGCAGCCAAGATCCCCAAGGAAGCAATGAGCAGTTCTTC.

The rearrangement links TRBV27 to TRBJ2-3, with D maybe TRBD1 (6 bases). V was pared by 6 bases and J by 2 bases, with 15 bases between. This CDR3 contains 15 residues. Looked up from germline, CDR1 is MNHEY and CDR2 is SMNVEV (reference sequence). CDR3 DNA: TGTGCCAGCAGCGCCGGGACACGATACACAGATACGCAGTATTTT. As protein: CASSAGTRYTDTQYF.

The genes are TRBV3-1 and TRBJ1-5, with 7 positions matching TRBD1. In germline, CDR1 is LGHDT, CDR2 YNNKEL (reference sequence). V was pared by 4 bases and J by 7 bases, with 7 bases of the junction left unmatched. The CDR3 has 14 amino acids. As DNA, the CDR3 is TGTGCCAGCAGCCTTGACAGGGTAAAACAGCCCCAGCATTTT. Encoded protein: CASSLDRVKQPQHF.

This chain uses TRBV11-3 with TRBJ2-1; tentative D call: TRBD1 (5 bases). V was shortened by 0 bases and J by 7 bases, with 13 bases between the two germline ends. The CDR3 is 15 residues long. Germline lookup yields CDR1 SGHNT and CDR2 YENEEA. The CDR3: CASSLDFGRANEQFF. CDR3 DNA sequence: TGTGCCAGCAGCTTAGATTTTGGCAGGGCAAATGAGCAGTTCTTC.